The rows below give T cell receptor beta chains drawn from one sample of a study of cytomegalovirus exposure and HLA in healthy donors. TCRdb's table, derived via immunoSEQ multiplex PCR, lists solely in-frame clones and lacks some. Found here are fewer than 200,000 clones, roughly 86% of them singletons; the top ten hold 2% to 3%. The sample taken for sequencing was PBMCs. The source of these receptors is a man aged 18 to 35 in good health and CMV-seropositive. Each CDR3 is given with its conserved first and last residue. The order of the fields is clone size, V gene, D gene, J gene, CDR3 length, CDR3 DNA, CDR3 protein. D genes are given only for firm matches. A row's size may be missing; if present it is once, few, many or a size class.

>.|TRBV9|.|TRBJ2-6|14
TGTGCCAGCAGCGGTAATTCCGGGGCCAACGTCCTGACTTTC
CASSGNSGANVLTF
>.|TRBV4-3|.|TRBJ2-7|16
TGCGCCAGCAGCCAAGCGTATTCGCAGGGTCGCGACGAGCAGTACTTC
CASSQAYSQGRDEQYF
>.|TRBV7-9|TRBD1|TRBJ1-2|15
TGTGCCAGCAGCAGCCGGGACAGGGAAGTCTATGGCTACACCTTC
CASSSRDREVYGYTF
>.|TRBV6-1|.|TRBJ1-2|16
TGTGCCAGCAGTGCCGACCTCGAGGGACATCCTTATGGCTACACCTTC
CASSADLEGHPYGYTF
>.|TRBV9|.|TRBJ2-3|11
TGTGCCAGCAGCCTCACAGATACGCAGTATTTT
CASSLTDTQYF
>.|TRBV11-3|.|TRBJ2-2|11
TGTGCCAGCAGCTACTCGGGGGAGCTGTTTTTT
CASSYSGELFF
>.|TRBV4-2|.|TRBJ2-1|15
TGTGCCAGCAGCCAAGTGAGGATCCTAGAAGATGAGCAGTTCTTC
CASSQVRILEDEQFF
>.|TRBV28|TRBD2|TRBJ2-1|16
TGTGCCAGCAGTTCAGGTAGCGGGAGCCCCTACAATGAGCAGTTCTTC
CASSSGSGSPYNEQFF
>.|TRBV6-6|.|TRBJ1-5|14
TGTGCCAGCACAGGGAGGGGTGGCAATCAGCCCCAGCATTTT
CASTGRGGNQPQHF
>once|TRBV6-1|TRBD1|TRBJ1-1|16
TGTGCCAGCAGTGACGACCCGGACAGGGTAAACACTGAAGCTTTCTTT
CASSDDPDRVNTEAFF
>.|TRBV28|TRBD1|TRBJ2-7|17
TGTGCCAGCAGTTTTAGAAAGGGGCCGGGACAGGGGAACGAGCAGTACTTC
CASSFRKGPGQGNEQYF
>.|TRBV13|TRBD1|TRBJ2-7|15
TGTGCCAGCAGCTCTCCGGAACAGGGGTTCCACGAGCAGTACTTC
CASSSPEQGFHEQYF
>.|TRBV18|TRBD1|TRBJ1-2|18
TGTGCCAGCTCACCACGGGGGACAGGGACTCCCGCTAACTATGGCTACACCTTC
CASSPRGTGTPANYGYTF
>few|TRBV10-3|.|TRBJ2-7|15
TGTGCCATCAGTGAGTCGCTAGCTCAATCCTACGAGCAGTACTTC
CAISESLAQSYEQYF
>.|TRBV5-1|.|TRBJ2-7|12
TGCGCCAGCAGCCTCCCTGGACAGTCGGAGACCTTC
CASSLPGQSETF
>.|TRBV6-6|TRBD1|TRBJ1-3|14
TGTGCCAGCTCGGAGGGACAGAGAGGAAACACCATATATTTT
CASSEGQRGNTIYF
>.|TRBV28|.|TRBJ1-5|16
TGTGCCAGCAGTTTACGGCGTGGGCGTGGCAATCAGCCCCAGCATTTT
CASSLRRGRGNQPQHF